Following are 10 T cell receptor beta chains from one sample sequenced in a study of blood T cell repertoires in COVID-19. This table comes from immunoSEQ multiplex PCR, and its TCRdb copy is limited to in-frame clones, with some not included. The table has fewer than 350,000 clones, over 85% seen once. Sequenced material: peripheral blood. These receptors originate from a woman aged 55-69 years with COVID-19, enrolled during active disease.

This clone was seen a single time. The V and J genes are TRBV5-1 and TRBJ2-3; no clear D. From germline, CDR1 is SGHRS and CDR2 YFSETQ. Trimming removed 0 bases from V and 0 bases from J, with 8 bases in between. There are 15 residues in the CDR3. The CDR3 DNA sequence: TGCGCCAGCAGCTTGGGTCAGATCAGCACAGATACGCAGTATTTT. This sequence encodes CASSLGQISTDTQYF.

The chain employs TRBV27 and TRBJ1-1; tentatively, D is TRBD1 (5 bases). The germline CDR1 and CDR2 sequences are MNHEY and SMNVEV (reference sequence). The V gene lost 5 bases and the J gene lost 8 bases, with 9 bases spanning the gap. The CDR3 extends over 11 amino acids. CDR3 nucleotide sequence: TGTGCCAGCAGTCGTAAGGGGGAAGCTTTCTTT. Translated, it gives CASSRKGEAFF.

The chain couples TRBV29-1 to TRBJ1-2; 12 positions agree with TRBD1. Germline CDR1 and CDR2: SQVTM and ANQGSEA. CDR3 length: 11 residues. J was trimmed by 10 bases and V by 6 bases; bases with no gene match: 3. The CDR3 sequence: CSVGTGGLYTF. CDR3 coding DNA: TGCAGCGTGGGGACAGGGGGCCTCTACACCTTC.

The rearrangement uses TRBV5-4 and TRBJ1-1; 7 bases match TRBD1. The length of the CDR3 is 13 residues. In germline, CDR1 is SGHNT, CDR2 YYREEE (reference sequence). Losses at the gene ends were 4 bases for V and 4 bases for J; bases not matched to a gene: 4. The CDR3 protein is CASSEDRATEAFF. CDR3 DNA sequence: TGTGCCAGCAGCGAAGACAGGGCCACTGAAGCTTTCTTT.

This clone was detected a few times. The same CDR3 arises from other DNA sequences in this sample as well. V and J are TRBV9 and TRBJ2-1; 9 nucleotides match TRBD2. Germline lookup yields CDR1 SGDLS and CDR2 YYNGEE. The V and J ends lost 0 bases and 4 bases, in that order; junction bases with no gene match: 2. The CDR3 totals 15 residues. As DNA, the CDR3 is TGTGCCAGCAGCGTAGAGGCGGGGGGGTACAATGAGCAGTTCTTC. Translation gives CASSVEAGGYNEQFF.

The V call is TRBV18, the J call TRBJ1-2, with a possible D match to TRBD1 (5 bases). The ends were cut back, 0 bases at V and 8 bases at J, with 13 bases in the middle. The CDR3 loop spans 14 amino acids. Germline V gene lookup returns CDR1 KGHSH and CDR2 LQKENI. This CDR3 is CASSPPEGRGGYTF. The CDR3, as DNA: TGTGCCAGCTCACCACCCGAAGGGAGGGGAGGCTACACCTTC.

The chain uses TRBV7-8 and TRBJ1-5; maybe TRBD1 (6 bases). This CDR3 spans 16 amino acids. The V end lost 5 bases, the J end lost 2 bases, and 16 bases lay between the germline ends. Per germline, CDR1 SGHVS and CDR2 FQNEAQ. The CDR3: CASSHYRGGGNQPQHF. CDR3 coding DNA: TGTGCCAGCAGCCATTATAGGGGGGGTGGCAATCAGCCCCAGCATTTT.

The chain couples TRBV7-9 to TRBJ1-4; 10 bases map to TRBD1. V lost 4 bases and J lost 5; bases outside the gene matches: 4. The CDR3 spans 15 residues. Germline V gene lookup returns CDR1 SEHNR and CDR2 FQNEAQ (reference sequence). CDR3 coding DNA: TGTGCCAGCAGCTCCGGGACAGGGGAAAATGAAAAACTGTTTTTT. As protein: CASSSGTGENEKLFF.

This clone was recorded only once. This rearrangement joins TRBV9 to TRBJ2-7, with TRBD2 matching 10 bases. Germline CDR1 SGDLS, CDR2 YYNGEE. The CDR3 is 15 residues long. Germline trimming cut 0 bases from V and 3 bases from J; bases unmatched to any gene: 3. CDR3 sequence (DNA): TGTGCCAGCAGCGTAGAACTAGCGGGGATCTACGAGCAGTACTTC. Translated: CASSVELAGIYEQYF.

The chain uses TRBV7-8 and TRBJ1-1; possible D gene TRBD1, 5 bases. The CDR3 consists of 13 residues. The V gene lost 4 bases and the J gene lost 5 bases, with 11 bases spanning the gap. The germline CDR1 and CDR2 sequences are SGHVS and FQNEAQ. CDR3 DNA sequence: TGTGCCAGCAGCTCAGGCGGGGGGACTGAAGCTTTCTTT. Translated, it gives CASSSGGGTEAFF.